This paragraph reports one T cell receptor (beta chain). Its antigen is as yet unknown. The record originates from a study of vaccination effects on CD4 cells after COVID-19. About the study: It was with about 10 IU/ml IL-2 and about 10 ug/ml peptides that about 2 million PBMC per well were cultured.

Isolation of CD4+ T cells took place after about nine days of culture. Of the BNT162b2 and mRNA-1273 vaccines, participants received two doses of one or the other. Absence of prior SARS-CoV-2 infection characterized the vaccine recipients, who showed negative nucleocapsid antibodies. The table came from immunoSEQ multiplex PCR; TCRdb's copy has only in-frame clones and leaves some out. The table has approximately 47,000 clones, roughly 70% seen once. The CDR3 has 16 residues. Trimming took off 0 bases at V and 7 bases at J, with 16 bases between the two ends. Looked up from germline, CDR1 is LGHNA and CDR2 is YNFKEQ.

The material was CD4+ T cells from PBMCs cultured without peptide, obtained after COVID-19 vaccination. This TCR came from a human donor who received a COVID-19 vaccine. J is TRBJ2-1 and V is TRBV4-2, with D possibly TRBD2 on 6 matching bases. The CDR3 DNA follows: TGTGCCAGCAGCCAAGAGAGCGGGCAAACCGGTAATGAGCAGTTCTTC. Translating gives CASSQESGQTGNEQFF.